This T cell receptor (beta chain) was sequenced during a study of cytomegalovirus exposure and HLA in healthy donors. Study summary: The roughly 130 validation repertoires used the same platform as the roughly 700 first-cohort repertoires (as reported by a later analysis). Study-level results: Most TCR sequences were rare, but some public TCRs occurred in many donors. The tendency of first-cohort TCR clusters to co-occur in the 120 validation repertoires was identified by a subsequent analysis.

Generated by immunoSEQ multiplex PCR, the TCRdb table keeps only in-frame clones and is missing some. Found here are 150,000 to 200,000 clones, approximately 82% of them singletons; the top ten hold around an eighth. As regards this clone: What it recognizes is unknown.

The CDR3 has 11 amino acids. The V end was cut by 7 bases, the J end by 4 bases, with 7 bases between. The germline CDR1 and CDR2 sequences are MNHNY and SVGAGI (reference sequence). The source material was PBMCs. The chain uses TRBV6-6 and TRBJ1-2, with D perhaps TRBD1 (5 bases). The receptor's source is a woman younger than 45 in good health and CMV-seropositive. DNA for the CDR3: TGTGCCAGCAATGGGGCCTATGGCTACACCTTC. Its protein is CASNGAYGYTF.